The source of this T cell receptor beta chain is a study of blood T cell repertoires in COVID-19. TCRdb keeps only in-frame clones here, not all; method: immunoSEQ multiplex PCR. Altogether 350,000 to 550,000 clones are present, about 90% being singletons, with the ten largest covering around 1.8%. Per the germline V gene, CDR1 is MNHEY and CDR2 is SVGAGI. V shed 2 bases and J shed 0 bases, with 8 bases lying between them. This CDR3 is built from 15 residues. As to this clone: Other DNA sequences in the same sample also yield this CDR3.

This sequence was found in a woman between 18 and 29 years old with acute COVID-19. V and J are TRBV6-5 and TRBJ1-3, with D maybe TRBD1 (5 bases). What was sequenced was PBMCs or T cells enriched from blood (not recorded which). This CDR3 is CASSYRTGSGNTIYF. DNA of the CDR3: TGTGCCAGCAGTTACCGCACAGGCTCTGGAAACACCATATATTTT.